This T cell receptor (beta chain) was identified during a study of blood T cell repertoires in COVID-19. The table came from immunoSEQ multiplex PCR; TCRdb's copy has only in-frame clones and leaves some out. The sample has about 200,000 clones; roughly four fifths are singletons. This TCR came from a man aged 35-49 years who had recovered from COVID-19. Sequenced sample: PBMCs or T cells enriched from blood (not recorded which).

The CDR3 DNA follows: TGCGCCAGCAGGAGATTTCGGACAGTCAAAAAGATAGAGGAAGCTTTCTTT. This gives the protein CASRRFRTVKKIEEAFF. This sequence joins TRBV4-1 and TRBJ1-1, with D maybe TRBD1 (6 bases). The CDR3 is 17 amino acids. Deletions cut 6 bases from V and 8 bases from J, with 28 bases between. Germline V gene lookup returns CDR1 MGHRA and CDR2 YSYEKL.